These T cell receptor beta chains were read from a single sample in a study of cytomegalovirus exposure and HLA in healthy donors. Generated by immunoSEQ multiplex PCR, the TCRdb table keeps only in-frame clones and is missing some. The top ten clones hold 1.3% of a sample with roughly 100,000 clones, about four fifths of them seen once. The sequenced sample was PBMCs. These receptors originate from a man aged 40-49 years in good health and CMV-seronegative. CDR3s include the opening cysteine and the closing phenylalanine or tryptophan. A D gene is named only where the DNA matches it firmly. The listing skips clone size in some rows; elsewhere it reads once, few, many or a size class.

>TRBV27|TRBJ2-5|once|NA
TGTGCCAGCAGTTTCGGGGGGCTAAAGACCCAGTACTTC
CASSFGGLKTQYF
>TRBV25-1|TRBJ2-3|NA|TRBD2
TGTGCCAGCAGTGATTTCCGGGGGGGCCCAGATACGCAGTATTTT
CASSDFRGGPDTQYF
>TRBV2|TRBJ1-5|NA|NA
TGTGCCAGCAAGCGGGAAGGCAGGGTTAGCAATCAGCCCCAGCATTTT
CASKREGRVSNQPQHF
>TRBV6-1|TRBJ1-2|NA|NA
TGTGCCAGCAGTGAGTGGAGCGAGACTAACTATGGCTACACCTTC
CASSEWSETNYGYTF
>TRBV20-1|TRBJ2-7|NA|TRBD2
TGCAGTGCTAGCGGGGGGACCGAGCAGTACTTC
CSASGGTEQYF
>TRBV19|TRBJ2-7|NA|NA
TGTGCCAGTAGTATTGGGGGGACTGCCTACGAGCAGTACTTC
CASSIGGTAYEQYF
>TRBV19|TRBJ1-1|NA|TRBD1
TGTGCCCTAGGACAGGGGGCCAACAAAGCTTTCTTT
CALGQGANKAFF
>TRBV6-6|TRBJ2-5|NA|TRBD2
TGTGCCAGCAGGGACCTAGCGGGAGATAGAGAGACCCAGTACTTC
CASRDLAGDRETQYF
>TRBV28|TRBJ1-2|NA|NA
TGTGCCATCCCACAGGGAGTCTATGGCTACACCTTC
CAIPQGVYGYTF
>TRBV4-1|TRBJ1-2|NA|NA
TGCGCCAGCAGCCAAATAAGGGCACAGAGGGACTATGGCTACACCTTC
CASSQIRAQRDYGYTF
>TRBV9|TRBJ2-2|NA|TRBD2
TGTGCCAGCAGCGCCGGACTAGCGGGAGTCAACACCGGGGAGCTGTTTTTT
CASSAGLAGVNTGELFF
>TRBV7-6|TRBJ2-1|NA|TRBD2
TGTGCCAGCAGCTTTACCGGGGGGGAACTAAACAATGAGCAGTTCTTC
CASSFTGGELNNEQFF
>TRBV7-9|TRBJ2-5|few|NA
TGTGCCAGCAGCTTAGACGGGGGCCAAGAGACCCAGTACTTC
CASSLDGGQETQYF
>TRBV10-3|TRBJ2-7|NA|TRBD2
TGTGCCATCAGTGAGTCTGGGACTAGCGGGAGAGGCGAGCAGTACTTC
CAISESGTSGRGEQYF
>TRBV5-1|TRBJ2-7|NA|NA
TGCGCCAGCAGCTTCACCGGGAACGAATACGAGCAGTACTTC
CASSFTGNEYEQYF
>TRBV7-2|TRBJ2-6|once|NA
TGTGCCAGCAGCTCCCGCTCTGGGGCCAACGTCCTGACTTTC
CASSSRSGANVLTF
>TRBV6-5|TRBJ1-2|few|TRBD1
TGTGCCAGCAGTTACTCGACGGACAGGGGGTCCTATGGCTACACCTTC
CASSYSTDRGSYGYTF
>TRBV7-8|TRBJ2-2|NA|TRBD2
TGTGCCAGCAGTAGACTAGCGGTGAACACCGGGGAGCTGTTTTTT
CASSRLAVNTGELFF
>TRBV29-1|TRBJ2-5|NA|TRBD1
TGCAGCGTTGAAGGGGACAGGGGACAAGAGACCCAGTACTTC
CSVEGDRGQETQYF
>TRBV6-5|TRBJ1-1|NA|NA
TGTGCCAGCAGCAGGACAGACCTCACTGAAGCTTTCTTT
CASSRTDLTEAFF
>TRBV6-6|TRBJ2-7|few|NA
TGTGCCAGCAGTCAGACAGTCGAGCAGTACTTC
CASSQTVEQYF
>TRBV9|TRBJ2-4|NA|NA
TGTGCCAGCAGCCCGCAGGTAGCCAAAAACATTCAGTACTTC
CASSPQVAKNIQYF
>TRBV19|TRBJ1-6|few|NA
TGTGCCAGTAGCCCGGGTCAGCCTAATTCACCCCTCCACTTT
CASSPGQPNSPLHF
>TRBV6-5|TRBJ2-2|NA|NA
TGTGCCAGCAGTACAATGAACACCGGGGAGCTGTTTTTT
CASSTMNTGELFF
>TRBV6-6|TRBJ2-3|NA|NA
TGTGCCAGCAGTTACTCGTCTAGCCCTACAGATACGCAGTATTTT
CASSYSSSPTDTQYF
>TRBV6-1|TRBJ2-2|NA|NA
TGTGCCAGCAGGGGGGACTGGAACACCGGGGAGCTGTTTTTT
CASRGDWNTGELFF
>TRBV19|TRBJ1-1|NA|NA
TGTGCCAGTAGTATAGATACAGGGATCGAAGCTTTCTTT
CASSIDTGIEAFF
>TRBV5-6|TRBJ2-3|NA|NA
TGTGCCAGCAGCTTGTGGTTTGCGGGGCCTAACACAGATACGCAGTATTTT
CASSLWFAGPNTDTQYF
>TRBV6-6|TRBJ1-5|NA|NA
TGTGCCAGCAGTACAGCCTATAGCAATCAGCCCCAGCATTTT
CASSTAYSNQPQHF
>TRBV30|TRBJ1-1|NA|NA
TGTGCCTGGGGGCCTGTTTCCCCTGAAGCTTTCTTT
CAWGPVSPEAFF
>TRBV29-1|TRBJ2-1|NA|TRBD2
TGCAGCGTTGCCCCCCTCCGGGAGGCAAATGAGCAGTTCTTC
CSVAPLREANEQFF
>TRBV11-3|TRBJ2-7|NA|NA
TGTGCCAGCAGCATGGGTGGACAGAGCTCCTACGAGCAGTACTTC
CASSMGGQSSYEQYF
>TRBV4-1|TRBJ1-4|few|NA
TGCGCCAGCAGCCAAGAGGACAGAAATGAAAAACTGTTTTTT
CASSQEDRNEKLFF
>TRBV7-6|TRBJ2-1|NA|NA
TGTGCCAGCAGCAGTAGTTCAAGAGAGCAGTTCTTC
CASSSSSREQFF
>TRBV4-3|TRBJ1-1|NA|NA
TGCGCCAGCAGCCAAGATCGCCGTCGGGCTTTCTTT
CASSQDRRRAFF
>TRBV5-5|TRBJ2-1|NA|TRBD2
TGTGCCAGCAGCCCTGGACTAGCGGGGTACAATGAGCAGTTCTTC
CASSPGLAGYNEQFF
>TRBV13|TRBJ2-1|NA|TRBD1
TGTGCCAGCAGCATTGACAGGGCCCCGTACAATGAGCAGTTCTTC
CASSIDRAPYNEQFF
>TRBV2|TRBJ2-2|NA|TRBD1
TGTGCCAGCACCCAAAGGACAGGGGTCGGCGGGGAGCTGTTTTTT
CASTQRTGVGGELFF
>TRBV7-9|TRBJ2-3|NA|NA
TGTGCCAGCAGCTTAGTAGGGGGGGGTGTAAATACGCAGTATTTT
CASSLVGGGVNTQYF
>TRBV4-1|TRBJ2-7|NA|TRBD2
TGCGCCAGCAGCCTTAGCGGGAGAGTTTACGAGCAGTACTTC
CASSLSGRVYEQYF
>TRBV19|TRBJ2-1|few|TRBD1
TGTGCCAGTAGTATTACGGGACAGGGATTTGATGAGCAGTTCTTC
CASSITGQGFDEQFF
>TRBV5-1|TRBJ2-1|NA|TRBD1
TGCGCCAGCAGCACCGGACAGGGACCTGAGCAGTTCTTC
CASSTGQGPEQFF
>TRBV20-1|TRBJ2-7|NA|NA
TGCAGTGCTAGTCCCCAGGGGAAGCAGTACTTC
CSASPQGKQYF
>TRBV4-2|TRBJ1-1|NA|TRBD1
TGTGCCAGCTCGGGGACAGGGGGCGCGGCAGAAGCTTTCTTT
CASSGTGGAAEAFF
>TRBV6-5|TRBJ2-7|NA|TRBD1
TGTGCCAGCAAACAGGGGTATGGCGAGCAGTACTTC
CASKQGYGEQYF
>TRBV28|TRBJ2-1|NA|NA
TGTGCCAGCAGTGAGAGTTCTGATGAGCAGTTCTTC
CASSESSDEQFF
>TRBV27|TRBJ1-5|once|NA
TGTGCCAGCAGTATGCACGGTAGCAATCAGCCCCAGCATTTT
CASSMHGSNQPQHF
>TRBV28|TRBJ2-7|NA|NA
TGTGCCAGCAGTTTAAATCTCGGCGAGCAGTACTTC
CASSLNLGEQYF
>TRBV4-3|TRBJ1-6|few|NA
TGCGCCAGCAGCCAAGTGGCGGAAATCTATAATTCACCCCTCCACTTT
CASSQVAEIYNSPLHF
>TRBV4-1|TRBJ1-1|NA|NA
TGCGCCAGCAGCCAAGGACAGATGAACACTGAAGCTTTCTTT
CASSQGQMNTEAFF
>TRBV9|TRBJ2-5|NA|TRBD1
TGTGCCAGCAGCCCCTGGGACAGGGTCGAGACCCAGTACTTC
CASSPWDRVETQYF
>TRBV18|TRBJ1-1|NA|NA
TGTGCCAGCTCACTGGGACAGAACACTGAAGCTTTCTTT
CASSLGQNTEAFF
>TRBV12-5|TRBJ2-7|NA|TRBD2
TGTGCTAGTGGTTCCACGACTAGCGGGAGTGGCCACGAGCAGTACTTC
CASGSTTSGSGHEQYF
>TRBV29-1|TRBJ2-2|NA|TRBD1
TGCAGCGTCCAGACAGGGGGCACCGGGGAGCTGTTTTTT
CSVQTGGTGELFF
>TRBV7-6|TRBJ2-1|NA|TRBD2
TGTGCCAGCAGCACCCAGAGCACTAGCGGTAACAATGAGCAGTTCTTC
CASSTQSTSGNNEQFF
>TRBV6-5|TRBJ1-1|NA|NA
TGTGCCAGCAGTTCGGGTGGAAACACTGAAGCTTTCTTT
CASSSGGNTEAFF
>TRBV5-6|TRBJ2-3|NA|TRBD2
TGTGCCAGCAGCAATAAACGGGGGGGAACTAGCACAGATACGCAGTATTTT
CASSNKRGGTSTDTQYF
>TRBV11-2|TRBJ2-7|NA|TRBD2
TGTGCCAGCAGCTTTCCGGGACTAGTCCTATTCGAGCAGTACTTC
CASSFPGLVLFEQYF
>TRBV5-4|TRBJ2-7|NA|NA
TGTGCCAGCAGCTTCGGAGGGCCGACTACTGACGAGCAGTACTTC
CASSFGGPTTDEQYF
>TRBV21-1|TRBJ2-7|NA|NA
TGTGCCAGCAGCCATGAGCGATCCTACGAGCAGTACTTC
CASSHERSYEQYF